The clone carrying this T cell receptor beta chain was seen ten or more times. Germline loops: CDR1 SGHTA, CDR2 FQGNSA. This CDR3 is built from 12 residues. V was cut by 1 base and J by 6 bases, with 7 bases left in between. The data derive from a study of T cells in Graves' hyperthyroidism and ophthalmopathy. Amplified TCR beta CDR3 regions derived from RNA transcripts. The TCR CDR3 was amplified in a first-round RT-PCR using the HTBI primer set. Using its own MiXCR run on the multiplex PCR reads, TCRdb lists one record per CDR3 protein. The sample carries under 700,000 distinct CDR3 sequences, roughly 46% recorded once. Diagnosis of hyperthyroidism was new in patients aged 18 to 65, and its duration was under 2 months. Diagnosing involved the use of clinical symptoms, serum thyroxine and TRAb, thyroid ultrasound and orbital computed tomography.

V gene TRBV7-2 combines with J gene TRBJ2-7; D remains unclear. This clonotype was sampled from a woman aged 18-35 years with Graves' hyperthyroidism. Sample: peripheral blood or thyroid tissue (not recorded which). The CDR3 coding sequence is TGTGCCAGCAGCTTAGACCGCGTCGAGCAGTACTTC. It is translated as CASSLDRVEQYF.